The 25 T cell receptor beta chains presented below share a single source sample, sequenced in a study of human T cells and chemical hapten exposure. Time point of the sample: pre-sensitization, week 0. Treatment noted: therapeutic diphenylcyclopropenone sensitization with weekly scalp DPC. TCRdb re-called the RACE reads through MiXCR, storing one row per CDR3 protein. The sample lists 200,000 to 300,000 distinct CDR3 sequences, over 8% occurring once. This specimen was whole blood, taken in connection with sensitization to the hapten diphenylcyclopropenone (DPC). These receptor sequences come from a woman aged 40 to 49 with alopecia areata. Some clones in this sample may be carry-over from other donors' samples.

This clonotype was detected a few times. The chain couples TRBV29-1 to TRBJ2-1, with D possibly matching TRBD2 (6 bases). Germline V gene lookup returns CDR1 SQVTM and CDR2 ANQGSEA. The CDR3 length is 15 residues. Trimming stripped 7 bases from V and 9 bases from J, with 25 bases between. CDR3 sequence (DNA): TGCAGCGCGCGCCTCACTAGCACCATGACCTCTGAGCAGTTCTTC. This encodes CSARLTSTMTSEQFF.

This clonotype has a count of ten or more. V is TRBV5-6 and J is TRBJ1-5, with no clear D. The ends were cut back, 3 bases at V and 7 bases at J, with 11 bases in the middle. The germline V gene encodes CDR1 SGHDT and CDR2 YYEEEE. The CDR3 loop spans 13 amino acids. The CDR3 DNA reads TGTGCCAGCAGCTCCGGAGCCGGCCAGCCCCAGCATTTT. Its protein is CASSSGAGQPQHF.

In its sample, this clonotype was seen a few times. The chain combines TRBV11-3 with TRBJ2-7, with 10 nucleotides matching TRBD2. The CDR3 extends over 15 amino acids. Trimming cost V 1 base and J 5 bases; bases outside gene matches: 5. The germline V gene encodes CDR1 SGHNT and CDR2 YENEEA. The DNA of the CDR3 is TGTGCCAGCAGCTTAGGGCTAGCGGGAGCCCACGAGCAGTACTTC. Translating gives CASSLGLAGAHEQYF.

This clonotype was observed a handful of times. This rearrangement joins TRBV28 to TRBJ2-2; D remains unclear. V dropped 3 bases and J dropped 2 bases, with 13 bases sitting between them. Germline V gives CDR1 MDHEN, CDR2 SYDVKM. The CDR3 is made up of 16 amino acids. The CDR3 sequence is CASSFPLYGNTGELFF. The CDR3 bases are TGTGCCAGCAGTTTCCCCCTGTATGGTAACACCGGGGAGCTGTTTTTT. The full variable domain, in which reference TRBV28 and TRBJ2-2 provide the parts outside the CDR3, is DVKVTQSSRYLVKRTGEKVFLECVQDMDHENMFWYRQDPGLGLRLIYFSYDVKMKEKGDIPEGYSVSREKKERFSLILESASTNQTSMYLCASSFPLYGNTGELFFGEGSRLTVL.

In this sample, this clonotype turned up a few times. V and J are TRBV10-3 and TRBJ1-3; 10 nucleotides line up with TRBD1. The CDR3 contains 12 residues. After removal of 8 bases from V and 8 bases from J, the junction contained 3 bases not matched to a gene. The germline V gene encodes CDR1 ENHRY and CDR2 SYGVKD. CDR3 amino acids: CAIGGQGDTIYF. The CDR3 bases are TGTGCCATCGGAGGACAGGGGGACACCATATATTTT.

There are a few counts of this clonotype. This rearrangement joins TRBV20-1 to TRBJ2-7, with D unresolved. Germline V gene data show CDR1 as DFQATT and CDR2 as SNEGSKA (reference sequence). CDR3 length: 13 residues. V gave up 5 bases and J gave up 6 bases, with 17 bases separating them. The CDR3 protein is CSAQEPGLPEQYF. The CDR3 DNA reads TGCAGTGCTCAGGAGCCAGGTCTCCCCGAGCAGTACTTC.

This clonotype was seen ten or more times. The chain has TRBV12-3 or TRBV12-4 and TRBJ2-1, with D possibly TRBD1 on 6 matching bases. This CDR3 is built from 14 residues. Trimming took 6 bases from V and 9 from J, leaving 18 bases between them. The CDR3 DNA follows: TGTGCCAGCAGCTGGCCGGGACAAGGTCTTGAGCAGTTCTTC. Translating it yields CASSWPGQGLEQFF.

The chain links TRBV7-9 to TRBJ2-3, with 7 bases that match TRBD2. In germline, CDR1 is SEHNR, CDR2 FQNEAQ (reference sequence). The J segment lost 1 base and the V segment lost 5 bases, leaving 3 bases of the junction unmatched. CDR3 length: 14 amino acids. CDR3 residues: CASSEGLGTDTQYF. The CDR3 DNA reads TGTGCCAGCAGCGAAGGACTAGGCACAGATACGCAGTATTTT.

The V and J genes are TRBV20-1 and TRBJ2-1; TRBD2 might be the D (6 bases). The germline CDR1 and CDR2 sequences are DFQATT and SNEGSKA (reference sequence). V lost 3 bases and J 6 bases, leaving 18 bases between the germline ends. There are 15 residues in the CDR3. For the CDR3, the DNA is TGCAGTGCTAGGAGAACGGGAGAAGGGGCCAATGAGCAGTTCTTC. Protein product: CSARRTGEGANEQFF.

There are many counts of this clonotype. The chain employs TRBV28 and TRBJ2-3, with 7 positions matching TRBD2. The CDR3 spans 15 residues. V shed 2 bases, J shed 2 bases, and the junction held 4 bases outside the gene matches. CDR1 is MDHEN, CDR2 SYDVKM, per germline. The CDR3 region is CASSLAGAYTDTQYF. The CDR3 DNA is TGTGCCAGCAGTTTAGCGGGAGCTTACACAGATACGCAGTATTTT.

This clonotype has a count of ten or more. This rearrangement joins TRBV29-1 to TRBJ1-1, with TRBD1 as a possible D gene (6 bases). The CDR3 has 14 residues. V lost 8 bases and J 1 base, leaving 17 bases between the germline ends. In germline, CDR1 is SQVTM, CDR2 ANQGSEA. In DNA, the CDR3 is TGCAGCTCCAATGGGGAGGGGGGGAACACTGAAGCTTTCTTT. Translation gives CSSNGEGGNTEAFF.

J is TRBJ1-1 and V is TRBV6-1; weak D call: TRBD1 (6 bases). Germline V lookup: CDR1 MNHNS, CDR2 SASEGT. The CDR3 covers 15 residues. V lost 2 bases and J 4 bases, leaving 14 bases between the germline ends. The DNA of the CDR3 is TGTGCCAGCAGTGAACACGGGGGCCGGGGCACTGAAGCTTTCTTT. Its protein is CASSEHGGRGTEAFF.

The table lists this clonotype with many counts. The gene calls are TRBV10-3 and TRBJ1-1; D unclear. Trimming took 3 bases from V and 5 from J, leaving 16 bases between them. This CDR3 is 15 amino acids long. Germline CDR1 and CDR2: ENHRY and SYGVKD. The CDR3 DNA is TGTGCCATCAGTGAATCCGGCAGAGAACGGACTGAAGCTTTCTTT. Translating it yields CAISESGRERTEAFF.

The rearrangement links TRBV11-3 to TRBJ2-7; D remains unclear. CDR3 length: 12 amino acids. The germline CDR1 and CDR2 sequences are SGHNT and YENEEA. The V and J ends lost 0 bases and 7 bases respectively, with 7 bases between them. As DNA, the CDR3 is TGTGCCAGCAGCTTAGACCGGTCGGAGCAGTACTTC. This gives the protein CASSLDRSEQYF.

This rearrangement joins TRBV27 to TRBJ1-2; 9 positions agree with TRBD1. CDR3 length: 15 residues. The junction had 9 bases not matched to a gene; V was cut back by 3 bases and J by 7 bases. Germline CDR1 is MNHEY and CDR2 is SMNVEV (reference sequence). CDR3 amino acids: CASSFWDRDFSGYTF. CDR3 nucleotides: TGTGCCAGCAGTTTCTGGGACAGGGATTTTAGTGGCTACACCTTC.

V gene TRBV12-3 or TRBV12-4 combines with J gene TRBJ1-1; the D is unclear. The ends were cut back, 7 bases at V and 1 base at J, with 13 bases in the middle. The CDR3 runs 14 residues. In DNA, the CDR3 is TGTGCCAGCACTCCGTCGGCGGGGAACACTGAAGCTTTCTTT. Protein product: CASTPSAGNTEAFF.

The chain links TRBV7-2 to TRBJ2-1; D gene uncertain. Between the trimmed V and J ends, which lost 1 base and 2 bases, there was a span of 9 bases. The CDR3 has 15 residues. Germline assignment: CDR1 SGHTA and CDR2 FQGNSA. The CDR3, as DNA: TGTGCCAGCAGCTTAGAAGGCGACGCCTACAATGAGCAGTTCTTC. This encodes CASSLEGDAYNEQFF.

The chain recombines TRBV6-1 with TRBJ1-5, with D possibly matching TRBD1 (6 bases). CDR1 and CDR2 (germline): MNHNS, SASEGT. Between the trimmed V and J ends, which lost 2 bases and 2 bases, there was a span of 13 bases. The CDR3 totals 16 residues. CDR3 nucleotides: TGTGCCAGCAGTGAAAGGGGGTGGTACGGCAATCAGCCCCAGCATTTT. It translates to CASSERGWYGNQPQHF.

The sample holds a few counts of this clonotype. The gene calls are TRBV28 and TRBJ1-2; 12 bases line up with TRBD1. CDR3 length equals 15 residues. Germline CDR1 MDHEN, CDR2 SYDVKM. V lost 8 bases and J lost 4; bases outside the gene matches: 8. Here the CDR3 DNA reads TGTGCCAGCGATGGGACAGGGGGCGAGGGCTATGGCTACACCTTC. Encoded protein: CASDGTGGEGYGYTF.

This CDR3 reads CASSSGLAGGPGRTQYF. CDR3 sequence (DNA): TGTGCCAGCAGCTCAGGACTAGCGGGAGGGCCGGGGAGGACCCAGTACTTC. V and J are TRBV7-2 and TRBJ2-5; 15 bases are a match to TRBD2. The V segment lost 4 bases and the J segment 7 bases; nucleotides outside the gene matches: 10. The germline gives CDR1 SGHTA, CDR2 FQGNSA. The CDR3 is made up of 17 amino acids.

This clonotype was counted only a few times. This chain connects TRBV5-1 to TRBJ1-4, with 7 nucleotides matching TRBD1. The V gene's germline CDR1 is SGHRS and CDR2 YFSETQ. V trimming: 3 bases; J trimming: 3 bases; junction bases outside the gene matches: 8. This CDR3 is built from 16 residues. Here the CDR3 reads CASSYEQGRANEKLFF. The CDR3 DNA follows: TGCGCCAGCAGCTACGAACAGGGGAGAGCTAATGAAAAACTGTTTTTT. The variable domain in full, completed from reference TRBV5-1 and TRBJ1-4, reads KAGVTQTPRYLIKTRGQQVTLSCSPISGHRSVSWYQQTPGQGLQFLFEYFSETQRNKGNFPGRFSGRQFSNSRSEMNVSTLELGDSALYLCASSYEQGRANEKLFFGSGTQLSVL.

In this sample, this clonotype turned up many times. The chain carries TRBV20-1 and TRBJ2-6, with D maybe TRBD2 (6 bases). CDR1 and CDR2 from the germline V gene are DFQATT and SNEGSKA (reference sequence). Trimming cost V 3 bases and J 0 bases, with 18 bases left between them. This CDR3 comprises 18 residues. CDR3 loop: CSARQDGTGSSGANVLTF. CDR3 in DNA: TGCAGTGCTAGGCAGGATGGGACTGGGAGCTCTGGGGCCAACGTCCTGACTTTC.

On this clonotype: One junction end disagrees with the germline gene, perhaps due to a read error. The DNA of the CDR3 is TGTGCCAGCAGCCAAGATGTTGTCAGGGGCTACCATGAGCAGTTCTTC. Its protein is CASSQDVVRGYHEQFF. This sequence joins TRBV3-1 and TRBJ2-1, with D possibly being TRBD1 (6 bases). Germline V gene lookup returns CDR1 LGHDT and CDR2 YNNKEL (reference sequence). CDR3 size: 16 residues.

The chain employs TRBV24-1 and TRBJ1-6, with 8 bases fitting TRBD1. Germline V CDR1 and CDR2: KGHDR, SFDVKD. The CDR3 is 15 amino acids. With V trimmed by 4 bases and J by 5 bases, 3 bases remained unmatched. CDR3 protein: CATSEGDRNNSPLHF. In DNA, the CDR3 is TGTGCCACCAGTGAAGGGGACAGGAATAATTCACCCCTCCACTTT.

The genes are TRBV29-1 and TRBJ2-7, with 9 positions matching TRBD2. The V gene's germline CDR1 is SQVTM and CDR2 ANQGSEA. The CDR3 contains 12 residues. Trimming cost V 6 bases and J 3 bases; bases outside gene matches: 3. The CDR3 is CSVIAGVYEQYF. CDR3 DNA: TGCAGCGTCATAGCGGGGGTCTACGAGCAGTACTTC.